The 29 T cell receptor beta chains listed next were all sequenced from one sample in a study of T cell repertoires in cytomegalovirus infection (dated by TCRdb to between 2018 and 2020). The instrument given in TCRdb is Illumina HiSeq 1500. Through fastp at Q25 and MiXCR, TCRdb rebuilt clones from the public reads, retaining in-frame beta chains. Rows merge per CDR3 protein into single entries with the most common DNA and genes. The sample table records roughly 250,000 distinct CDR3 sequences; 12% of these occur just once. In total, the top ten clones hold 1.5% to 2% of the sample. Source material: PBMCs. The receptor source for this set is a human donor in good health (CMV status not recorded). Some clones in this sample may be carry-over from other donors' samples.

This clonotype was recorded once. An end of the junction does not agree with germline; a read error may underlie this. The chain combines TRBV6-5 with TRBJ1-1, with D maybe TRBD1 (5 bases). The CDR3 covers 11 residues. CDR1 MNHEY and CDR2 SVGAGI come from the germline V gene. The DNA of the CDR3 is TGTACCAGCAGTCGTCAGGGTAGAGCTTTCTTT. This sequence encodes CTSSRQGRAFF.

This clonotype appeared many times. V is TRBV7-3 and J is TRBJ2-2; 8 bases are shared with TRBD1. Germline V gene lookup returns CDR1 SGHTA and CDR2 FQGTGA. The CDR3 consists of 18 residues. Unmatched junction bases numbered 8, after V lost 1 base and J lost 1 base. The chain's CDR3 is CASSLKGAGTGNTGELFF. The CDR3 DNA sequence: TGTGCCAGCAGCTTAAAGGGGGCCGGGACAGGGAACACCGGGGAGCTGTTTTTT.

Ten or more counts support this clonotype. The chain recombines TRBV7-2 with TRBJ1-1, with D perhaps TRBD1 (5 bases). The V gene's germline CDR1 is SGHTA and CDR2 FQGNSA. The CDR3 totals 13 residues. The germline V and J ends were trimmed by 2 bases and 7 bases, with 11 bases remaining between them. CDR3 sequence: CASSLRAGLEAFF. The CDR3 DNA follows: TGTGCCAGCAGCTTACGGGCAGGGCTTGAAGCTTTCTTT.

Ten or more counts support this clonotype. The J gene is TRBJ2-7, the V gene TRBV28, with TRBD1 identical over 9 bases. CDR3 length: 14 residues. With V trimmed by 6 bases and J by 2 bases, 5 bases remained unmatched. In germline, CDR1 is MDHEN, CDR2 SYDVKM. CDR3 nucleotide sequence: TGTGCCAGCAGGCTACAGGGGGCGGCCTACGAGCAGTACTTC. Translated, it gives CASRLQGAAYEQYF.

This clonotype was picked up many times. The chain carries TRBV6-2 or TRBV6-3 and TRBJ2-1; D possibly corresponds to TRBD2 (6 bases). V lost 4 bases to trimming and J lost 7 bases, with 11 bases between them. Germline values: CDR1 MNHEY, CDR2 SVGEGT. The CDR3 runs 13 residues. The CDR3 DNA reads as TGTGCCAGCAGTTCCGGGACTCAAAATGAGCAGTTCTTC. Encoded protein: CASSSGTQNEQFF.

This clonotype has a handful of counts. The V gene is TRBV7-8, the J gene TRBJ1-6, with D perhaps TRBD1 (5 bases). This CDR3 comprises 15 residues. The germline V gene has CDR1 SGHVS and CDR2 FQNEAQ. V was clipped by 2 bases and J by 7 bases, with 12 bases between them. CDR3 amino acids: CASSLSQGLNSPLHF. DNA for the CDR3: TGTGCCAGCAGCTTATCGCAGGGATTGAATTCACCCCTCCACTTT.

This clonotype has a count of ten or more. The V and J genes are TRBV7-2 and TRBJ2-4; possible D gene TRBD2, 5 bases. Germline V CDR1 and CDR2: SGHTA, FQGNSA. Trimming removed 5 bases at V and 5 bases at J, with 10 bases between. The CDR3 is 13 residues long. This chain's CDR3 is CASSPKAENIQYF. The CDR3 nucleotides are TGTGCCAGCAGCCCAAAAGCGGAAAACATTCAGTACTTC.

The J gene is TRBJ1-6, the V gene TRBV12-3 or TRBV12-4; D is unresolved. The CDR3 runs to 16 residues. Trimming took off 6 bases at V and 0 bases at J, with 12 bases between the two ends. The CDR3 DNA reads TGTGCCAGCAGCTCATCTACTCACTCCTATAATTCACCCCTCCACTTT. Its protein is CASSSSTHSYNSPLHF.

This clonotype was counted at least ten times. This chain joins TRBV7-2 and TRBJ1-1, with D unclear. Germline CDR1 is SGHTA and CDR2 is FQGNSA. The V end lost 5 bases, the J end lost 7 bases, and 11 bases lay between the germline ends. The CDR3 spans 12 residues. CDR3: CASSPPQREAFF. CDR3 nucleotides: TGTGCCAGCAGCCCCCCACAGCGTGAAGCTTTCTTT.

This chain joins TRBV5-5 and TRBJ2-2; no firm D call. V lost 2 bases and J 0 bases, leaving 17 bases between the germline ends. CDR1 and CDR2 (germline): SGHKS, YYEKEE (reference sequence). This CDR3 has 18 residues. CDR3 in DNA: TGTGCCAGCAGCTTTGACCCGGGTTTCTTCGCGAACACCGGGGAGCTGTTTTTT. Its protein product is CASSFDPGFFANTGELFF. Variable domain in full (rest from reference TRBV5-5 and TRBJ2-2): DAGVTQSPTHLIKTRGQQVTLRCSPISGHKSVSWYQQVLGQGPQFIFQYYEKEERGRGNFPDRFSARQFPNYSSELNVNALLLGDSALYLCASSFDPGFFANTGELFFGEGSRLTVL.

In its sample, this clonotype was seen a few times. CDR3 sequence: CSAERDRALGEQYF. The CDR3 DNA is TGCAGTGCGGAAAGAGACAGGGCATTAGGGGAGCAGTACTTC. The chain couples TRBV20-1 to TRBJ2-7, with 7 bases aligning to TRBD1. This CDR3 is built from 14 residues. Germline-derived CDR1 and CDR2 are DFQATT and SNEGSKA (reference sequence). After removal of 6 bases from V and 7 bases from J, the junction contained 15 bases not matched to a gene.

Ten or more counts support this clonotype. This chain uses TRBV28 with TRBJ2-7; TRBD1 matches at 9 bases. V shed 5 bases, J shed 6 bases, and the junction held 8 bases outside the gene matches. The CDR3 totals 14 residues. CDR1 and CDR2 from the germline V gene are MDHEN and SYDVKM. The CDR3, as DNA: TGTGCCAGCAGTGGAACCGGGACAGGGCCCGAGCAGTACTTC. Amino acids: CASSGTGTGPEQYF.

This clonotype was counted between two and nine times. This chain joins TRBV20-1 and TRBJ2-7; a possible D gene is TRBD2 (5 bases). In germline, CDR1 is DFQATT, CDR2 SNEGSKA (reference sequence). The CDR3 is made up of 15 amino acids. V lost 0 bases and J lost 1, with 13 bases in between. Here the CDR3 reads CSARDRGRASYEQYF. The CDR3 DNA reads as TGCAGTGCTAGAGATCGGGGTAGGGCTTCCTACGAGCAGTACTTC.

This clonotype was found many times. Its ends do not fully match the called genes, so a read error is possible. This sequence joins TRBV7-8 and TRBJ2-5, with D possibly TRBD1 on 6 matching bases. CDR3 length: 12 amino acids. The germline V gene encodes CDR1 SGHVS and CDR2 FQNEAQ. CDR3 in amino acids: CASSSPGDPGHF. The DNA for the CDR3 is TGTGCCAGCAGCTCCCCAGGGGACCCCGGGCACTTC.

The genes are TRBV6-2 or TRBV6-3 and TRBJ2-7, with TRBD1 identical over 12 bases. The CDR3 consists of 14 residues. Unmatched junction bases numbered 4, after V lost 7 bases and J lost 3 bases. Per the germline V gene, CDR1 is MNHEY and CDR2 is SVGEGT. CDR3 bases: TGTGCCAGCACGGGACAGGGGGCTTTCTACGAGCAGTACTTC. Its translation: CASTGQGAFYEQYF.

The chain links TRBV24-1 to TRBJ1-1, with 7 nucleotides matching TRBD1. The CDR3 spans 13 residues. V shed 4 bases, J shed 4 bases, and the junction held 2 bases outside the gene matches. CDR1 is KGHDR, CDR2 SFDVKD, per germline. For the CDR3, the DNA is TGTGCCACCAGTGAAGCAGGGGGCACTGAAGCTTTCTTT. Amino acids: CATSEAGGTEAFF.

This clonotype was detected ten times or more. V gene TRBV12-5 combines with J gene TRBJ1-5, with unresolved D. The CDR3 contains 17 residues. V was cut by 0 bases and J by 0 bases, with 12 bases left in between. Per germline, CDR1 LGHNT and CDR2 FRNRAP. The CDR3 protein is CASGLVRADYSNQPQHF. CDR3 nucleotides: TGTGCTAGTGGTTTGGTACGGGCGGACTATAGCAATCAGCCCCAGCATTTT.

This clonotype appeared a few times. The genes are TRBV20-1 and TRBJ2-1; a weak D match, TRBD2 (5 bases). This CDR3 has 14 amino acids. Germline-derived CDR1 and CDR2 are DFQATT and SNEGSKA (reference sequence). Trimming removed 1 base from V and 4 bases from J, with 11 bases in between. CDR3 protein: CSARGLAEYNEQFF. The CDR3 region has the DNA TGCAGTGCTAGAGGCCTAGCTGAGTACAATGAGCAGTTCTTC.

Regarding this clonotype: Since a much larger clone is just one base distant, this may be a read error. The chain couples TRBV5-1 to TRBJ1-4; a possible D gene is TRBD1 (5 bases). Deletions cut 1 base from V and 8 bases from J, with 15 bases between. There are 15 residues in the CDR3. Germline CDR1 is SGHRS and CDR2 is YFSETQ. The CDR3 protein is CASSLSGRDAEKLFF. The CDR3 DNA reads as TGCGCCAGCAGCTTGAGTGGAAGGGACGCCGAAAAACTGTTTTTT.

Ten or more counts support this clonotype. The chain couples TRBV7-2 to TRBJ2-6, with unresolved D. Germline CDR1 is SGHTA and CDR2 is FQGNSA. The CDR3 consists of 16 residues. V was clipped by 1 base and J by 0 bases, with 7 bases between them. The CDR3 nucleotides read TGTGCCAGCAGCTTAGTCGGCGGCTCTGGGGCCAACGTCCTGACTTTC. It is translated as CASSLVGGSGANVLTF.

This clonotype was seen at least ten times. The gene calls are TRBV19 and TRBJ2-7; D might be TRBD1 or TRBD2, each matching 6 bases. Germline CDR1 LNHDA, CDR2 SQIVND (reference sequence). This CDR3 has 15 residues. The V end was cut by 3 bases, the J end by 4 bases, with 16 bases between. This CDR3 reads CASSMGAGRVYEQYF. The CDR3 DNA reads as TGTGCCAGTAGTATGGGGGCGGGAAGGGTTTACGAGCAGTACTTC.

Many counts were recorded for this clonotype. The CDR3 reads CASSGVTGELFF. CDR3 coding DNA: TGTGCCAGCAGTGGAGTAACCGGGGAGCTGTTTTTT. This chain joins TRBV2 and TRBJ2-2; D not resolved. This CDR3 contains 12 residues. Trimming left V 4 bases short and J 5 bases short, with 5 bases between. Germline V gene data show CDR1 as SNHLY and CDR2 as FYNNEI.

The gene calls are TRBV29-1 and TRBJ2-2; TRBD1 aligns across 7 bases. The CDR3 consists of 14 residues. V shed 8 bases, J shed 2 bases, and the junction held 8 bases outside the gene matches. Germline CDR1 SQVTM, CDR2 ANQGSEA. The CDR3 nucleotides read TGCAGCATTAAGGACAGGATAAACACCGGGGAGCTGTTTTTT. As protein: CSIKDRINTGELFF.

There are a few counts of this clonotype. The rearrangement uses TRBV11-3 and TRBJ2-7; TRBD2 agrees at 13 bases. V trimming: 2 bases; J trimming: 3 bases; junction bases outside the gene matches: 4. The CDR3 totals 16 residues. Germline V gene lookup returns CDR1 SGHNT and CDR2 YENEEA. As DNA, the CDR3 is TGTGCCAGCAGCTTAACTAGCGGGGGGGCCGGCTACGAGCAGTACTTC. Translated, it gives CASSLTSGGAGYEQYF.

The table lists this clonotype with many counts. The chain joins TRBV6-1 to TRBJ2-3; 7 bases match TRBD2. Germline trimming cut 5 bases from V and 0 bases from J; bases unmatched to any gene: 8. CDR1 is MNHNS and CDR2 is SASEGT in the germline V gene. The CDR3 contains 16 residues. The CDR3 reads CASSWGGEPSTDTQYF. The CDR3 DNA reads TGTGCCAGCAGTTGGGGGGGGGAACCAAGCACAGATACGCAGTATTTT.

This clonotype was observed a handful of times. In nucleotides, the CDR3 is TGTGCCAGCAGCTTAGGGACTAGCGTCAACAATGAGCAGTTCTTC. It yields the protein CASSLGTSVNNEQFF. The chain joins TRBV7-9 to TRBJ2-1; 9 bases are shared with TRBD2. This CDR3 spans 15 amino acids. Germline values: CDR1 SEHNR, CDR2 FQNEAQ (reference sequence). With V trimmed by 1 base and J by 5 bases, 3 bases remained unmatched.

This clonotype was seen ten or more times. DNA for the CDR3: TGTGCCAGCAGCGCCCGACAGGGGCGTTCACCCCTCCACTTT. Translation gives CASSARQGRSPLHF. V gene TRBV7-2 combines with J gene TRBJ1-6, with 8 bases aligning to TRBD1. The CDR3 is 14 residues long. Per germline, CDR1 SGHTA and CDR2 FQGNSA. J was trimmed by 9 bases and V by 5 bases; bases with no gene match: 6.

The sample holds many counts of this clonotype. J is TRBJ1-1 and V is TRBV11-3; D remains unclear. V was trimmed by 5 bases and J by 5 bases, leaving 12 bases between them. Per the germline V gene, CDR1 is SGHNT and CDR2 is YENEEA. This CDR3 spans 13 amino acids. The CDR3 DNA follows: TGTGCCAGCAGCGCCAGTCGTCGGACTGAAGCTTTCTTT. Translating it yields CASSASRRTEAFF.

In this sample, this clonotype turned up many times. The CDR3 DNA sequence: TGTGCCAGCTACGGCCCAGGACTAGCGGGAGCCAGGAGCCAAGAGACCCAGTACTTC. Translated, it gives CASYGPGLAGARSQETQYF. The gene calls are TRBV2 and TRBJ2-5; 13 positions match TRBD2. V lost 8 bases to trimming and J lost 1 base; unmatched junction nucleotides: 16. This CDR3 has 19 amino acids. Germline V gene data show CDR1 as SNHLY and CDR2 as FYNNEI.